The present TCR beta chain was sequenced within a study of post-analysis software for immune sequencing data. Study conclusions and caveats: When patients were compared with controls, 5 or 6 TRBV segments were more frequent, TRBV5-6, TRBV5-1 and TRBV20-1 among them.

Trimming cost V 5 bases and J 0 bases; bases outside gene matches: 5. The CDR3 is made up of 17 amino acids. Germline lookup yields CDR1 MNHNS and CDR2 SASEGT. As to this clonotype: Its antigen is currently unknown.

Presence of unique molecular identifiers characterized the TCR beta cDNA libraries. Starting from roughly 1.1 to 9.2 million T cells, the study yielded about 500,000 cDNA molecules. From the PCR reads, TCRdb called clonotypes with MiXCR, one entry per CDR3 protein. The repertoire holds approximately 770,000 distinct CDR3 sequences, with 40% to 55% as singletons. The sequence derives from a girl aged 5-17 years with multiple sclerosis. The V and J genes are TRBV6-1 and TRBJ1-6; 9 bases map to TRBD1. Sequenced sample: blood. In DNA form, the CDR3 reads TGTGCCAGCAGTCCCGGGACAGGGTCCTCCTATAATTCACCCCTCCACTTT. Translating gives CASSPGTGSSYNSPLHF.